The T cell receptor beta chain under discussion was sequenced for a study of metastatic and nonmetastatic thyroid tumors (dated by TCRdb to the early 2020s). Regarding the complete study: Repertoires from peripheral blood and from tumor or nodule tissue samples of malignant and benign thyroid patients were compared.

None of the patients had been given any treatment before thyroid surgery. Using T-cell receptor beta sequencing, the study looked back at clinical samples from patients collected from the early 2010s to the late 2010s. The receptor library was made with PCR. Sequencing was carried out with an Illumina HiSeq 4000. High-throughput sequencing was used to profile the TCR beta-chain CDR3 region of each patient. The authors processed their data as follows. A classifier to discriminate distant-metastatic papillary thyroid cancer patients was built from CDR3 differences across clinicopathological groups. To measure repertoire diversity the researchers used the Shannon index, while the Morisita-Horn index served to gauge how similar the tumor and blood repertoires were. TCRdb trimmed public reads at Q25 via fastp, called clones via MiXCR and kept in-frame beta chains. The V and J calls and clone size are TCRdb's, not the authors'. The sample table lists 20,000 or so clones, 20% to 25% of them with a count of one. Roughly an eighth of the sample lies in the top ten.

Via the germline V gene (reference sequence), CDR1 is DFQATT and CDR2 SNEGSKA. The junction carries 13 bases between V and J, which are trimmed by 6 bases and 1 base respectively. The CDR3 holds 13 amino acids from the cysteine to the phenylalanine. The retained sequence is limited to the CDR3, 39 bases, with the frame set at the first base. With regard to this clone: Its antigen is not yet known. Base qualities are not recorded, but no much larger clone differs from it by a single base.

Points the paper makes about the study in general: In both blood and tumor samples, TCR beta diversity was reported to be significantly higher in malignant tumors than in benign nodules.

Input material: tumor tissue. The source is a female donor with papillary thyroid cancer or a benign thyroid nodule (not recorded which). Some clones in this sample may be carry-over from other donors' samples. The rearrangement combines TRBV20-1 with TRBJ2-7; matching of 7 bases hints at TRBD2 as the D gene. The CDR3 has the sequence CSAQGTTSYEQYF. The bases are TGCAGTGCCCAGGGGACTACGTCCTACGAGCAGTACTTC.